The 9 T cell receptor beta chains presented below share a single source sample, sequenced in a study of CD8+ T cells in alopecia areata. RNA was extracted and reverse transcribed into cDNA as the sequencing template. The method was immunoSEQ multiplex PCR; TCRdb's version includes in-frame clones alone and lacks a portion of them. The sample includes 200,000 to 250,000 clones, 50% to 60% of them seen just once. Specimen: CD4+ T cells sorted from blood, collected at week 0. These receptors were obtained from a human donor with alopecia areata.

J is TRBJ2-1 and V is TRBV2; D ambiguous. CDR3 length: 11 amino acids. Germline V gene data show CDR1 as SNHLY and CDR2 as FYNNEI. The V end was cut by 7 bases, the J end by 10 bases, with 11 bases between. The CDR3 loop is CASTRAGEQFF. The CDR3 nucleotides are TGTGCCAGCACCCGGGCCGGGGAGCAGTTCTTC.

There are a few counts of this clone. The gene calls are TRBV10-3 and TRBJ1-1; TRBD1 aligns across 8 bases. The CDR3 sequence is 14 residues long. Germline assignment: CDR1 ENHRY and CDR2 SYGVKD. V shed 5 bases, J shed 5 bases, and the junction held 7 bases outside the gene matches. CDR3 sequence: CAISPGGAGTEAFF. In DNA, the CDR3 is TGTGCCATCAGTCCAGGGGGCGCGGGTACTGAAGCTTTCTTT.

The rearrangement uses TRBV6-1 and TRBJ1-5; 8 positions match TRBD1. V gave up 6 bases and J gave up 0 bases; unmatched junction bases: 4. This CDR3 is 15 amino acids long. CDR1 and CDR2 from the germline V gene are MNHNS and SASEGT. The CDR3 loop reads CASSGQGYSNQPQHF. For the CDR3, the DNA is TGTGCCAGCAGCGGACAGGGCTATAGCAATCAGCCCCAGCATTTT.

The rearrangement joins TRBV5-1 to TRBJ2-7; maybe TRBD2 (6 bases). Trimming stripped 0 bases from V and 6 bases from J, with 10 bases between. The CDR3 runs 13 residues. Germline values: CDR1 SGHRS, CDR2 YFSETQ. The CDR3: CASSLVGGFEQYF. The CDR3, as DNA: TGCGCCAGCAGCTTGGTTGGGGGGTTCGAGCAGTACTTC.

This clone was observed a single time. This chain uses TRBV5-1 with TRBJ2-7, with 7 bases identical to TRBD1. J was trimmed by 4 bases and V by 2 bases; bases with no gene match: 6. The CDR3 has 14 residues. Germline loops: CDR1 SGHRS, CDR2 YFSETQ. The CDR3, as DNA: TGCGCCAGCAGCTTCCATGGACAGGAGTACGAGCAGTACTTC. This translates into CASSFHGQEYEQYF.

This clone was observed a single time. CDR3 DNA sequence: TGCGCCAGCAGCCAGGAAGGGACAGTCAATCAGCCCCAGCATTTT. Amino acid sequence: CASSQEGTVNQPQHF. J is TRBJ1-5 and V is TRBV5-1; 7 bases match TRBD1. The CDR3 contains 15 residues. CDR1 is SGHRS and CDR2 is YFSETQ in the germline V gene. V dropped 4 bases and J dropped 3; count of bases not matched to a gene: 7.

This clone was detected a few times. The V gene is TRBV4-2, the J gene TRBJ2-3, with D unresolved. The length of the CDR3 is 14 residues. Between the trimmed V and J ends, which lost 2 bases and 2 bases, there was a span of 8 bases. Germline loops: CDR1 LGHNA, CDR2 YNFKEQ. This CDR3 reads CASSQNGDTDTQYF. In nucleotides, the CDR3 is TGTGCCAGCAGCCAAAACGGAGACACAGATACGCAGTATTTT.

This clone appeared a few times. The rearrangement uses TRBV29-1 and TRBJ2-1; maybe TRBD1 (5 bases). The CDR3 spans 15 residues. V was clipped by 7 bases and J by 4 bases, with 20 bases between them. CDR1 and CDR2 (germline): SQVTM, ANQGSEA. In nucleotides, the CDR3 is TGCAGCGGGGGTTCAGGGAATTCCGGGTACAATGAGCAGTTCTTC. It yields the protein CSGGSGNSGYNEQFF.

This clone was observed a few times. The J gene is TRBJ2-7, the V gene TRBV7-9; a possible D gene is TRBD2 (5 bases). Per the germline V gene, CDR1 is SEHNR and CDR2 is FQNEAQ (reference sequence). V was shortened by 5 bases and J by 3 bases, with 23 bases between the two germline ends. The CDR3 sequence is 17 residues long. The CDR3 DNA reads as TGTGCCAGCAGCCCGAGCCTGGCGGGTTCTGGCTTCTACGAGCAGTACTTC. This translates into CASSPSLAGSGFYEQYF.